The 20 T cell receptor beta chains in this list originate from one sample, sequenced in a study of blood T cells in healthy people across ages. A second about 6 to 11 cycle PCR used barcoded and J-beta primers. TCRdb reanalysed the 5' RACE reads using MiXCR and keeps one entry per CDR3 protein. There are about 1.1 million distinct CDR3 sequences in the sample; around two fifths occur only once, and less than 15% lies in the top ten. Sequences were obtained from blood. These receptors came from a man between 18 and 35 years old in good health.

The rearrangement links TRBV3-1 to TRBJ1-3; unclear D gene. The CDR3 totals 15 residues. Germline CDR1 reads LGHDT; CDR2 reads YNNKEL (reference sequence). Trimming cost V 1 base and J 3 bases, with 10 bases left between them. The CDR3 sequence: CASSQVSGIGNTIYF. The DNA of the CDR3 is TGTGCCAGCAGCCAAGTTTCGGGGATTGGAAACACCATATATTTT.

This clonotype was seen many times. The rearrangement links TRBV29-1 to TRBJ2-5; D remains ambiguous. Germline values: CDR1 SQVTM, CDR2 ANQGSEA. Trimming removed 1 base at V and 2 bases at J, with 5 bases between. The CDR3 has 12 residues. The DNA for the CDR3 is TGCAGCGTTGAAGGCGGTCAAGAGACCCAGTACTTC. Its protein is CSVEGGQETQYF.

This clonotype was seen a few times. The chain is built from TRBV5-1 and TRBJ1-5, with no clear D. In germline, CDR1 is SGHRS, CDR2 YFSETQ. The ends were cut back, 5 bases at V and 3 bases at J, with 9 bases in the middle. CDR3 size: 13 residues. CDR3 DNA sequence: TGCGCCAGCAGACGCGGCGACAATCAGCCCCAGCATTTT. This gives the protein CASRRGDNQPQHF. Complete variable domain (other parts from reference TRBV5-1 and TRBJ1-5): KAGVTQTPRYLIKTRGQQVTLSCSPISGHRSVSWYQQTPGQGLQFLFEYFSETQRNKGNFPGRFSGRQFSNSRSEMNVSTLELGDSALYLCASRRGDNQPQHFGDGTRLSIL.

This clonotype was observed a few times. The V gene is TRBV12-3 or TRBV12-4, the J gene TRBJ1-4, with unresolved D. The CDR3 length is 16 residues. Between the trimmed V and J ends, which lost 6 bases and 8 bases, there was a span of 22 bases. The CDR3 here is CASSPGIGPLREKLFF. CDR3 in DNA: TGTGCCAGCAGCCCAGGAATCGGGCCGCTGCGGGAAAAACTGTTTTTT.

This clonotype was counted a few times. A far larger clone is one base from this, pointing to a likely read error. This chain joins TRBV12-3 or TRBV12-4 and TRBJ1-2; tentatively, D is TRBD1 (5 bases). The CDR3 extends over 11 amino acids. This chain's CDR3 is CAGSPGYGYTF. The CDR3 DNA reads TGTGCCGGCAGTCCAGGGTATGGCTACACCTTC.

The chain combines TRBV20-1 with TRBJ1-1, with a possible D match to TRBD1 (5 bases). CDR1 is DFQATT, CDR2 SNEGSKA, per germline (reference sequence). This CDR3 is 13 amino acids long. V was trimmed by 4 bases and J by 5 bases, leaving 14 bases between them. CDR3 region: CSAKMGEETEAFF. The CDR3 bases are TGCAGTGCTAAGATGGGGGAGGAGACTGAAGCTTTCTTT.

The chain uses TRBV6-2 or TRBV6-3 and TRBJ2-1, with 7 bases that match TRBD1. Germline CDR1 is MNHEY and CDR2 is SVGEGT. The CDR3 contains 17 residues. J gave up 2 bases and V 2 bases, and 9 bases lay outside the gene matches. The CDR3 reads CASSYRRTGEPYNEQFF. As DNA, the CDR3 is TGTGCCAGCAGTTACCGCCGGACAGGTGAACCCTACAATGAGCAGTTCTTC.

CDR3 loop: CASSPLTYTGELFF. CDR3 nucleotide sequence: TGTGCCAGCAGCCCATTAACTTACACCGGGGAGCTGTTTTTT. The chain joins TRBV7-9 to TRBJ2-2; D is ambiguous. This CDR3 comprises 14 residues. The germline V gene encodes CDR1 SEHNR and CDR2 FQNEAQ (reference sequence). V dropped 5 bases and J dropped 3 bases, with 10 bases sitting between them. The variable domain in full, completed from reference TRBV7-9 and TRBJ2-2, reads DTGVSQNPRHKITKRGQNVTFRCDPISEHNRLYWYRQTLGQGPEFLTYFQNEAQLEKSRLLSDRFSAERPKGSFSTLEIQRTEQGDSAMYLCASSPLTYTGELFFGEGSRLTVL.

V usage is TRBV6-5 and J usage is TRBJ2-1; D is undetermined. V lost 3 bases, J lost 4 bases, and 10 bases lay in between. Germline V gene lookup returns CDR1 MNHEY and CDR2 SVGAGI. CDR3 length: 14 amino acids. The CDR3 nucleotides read TGTGCCAGCAGTTATGGGTTTCAATACAATGAGCAGTTCTTC. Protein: CASSYGFQYNEQFF.

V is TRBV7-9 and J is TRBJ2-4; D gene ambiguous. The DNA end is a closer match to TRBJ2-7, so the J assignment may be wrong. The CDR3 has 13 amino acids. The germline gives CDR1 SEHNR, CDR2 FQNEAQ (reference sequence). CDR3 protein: CASSLGTGCEQYF. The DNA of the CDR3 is TGTGCCAGCAGCTTAGGTACTGGATGCGAGCAGTACTTC.

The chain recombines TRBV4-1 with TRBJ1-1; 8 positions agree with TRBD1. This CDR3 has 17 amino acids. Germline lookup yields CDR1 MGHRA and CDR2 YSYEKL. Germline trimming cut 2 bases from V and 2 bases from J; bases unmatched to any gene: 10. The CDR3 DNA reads TGCGCCAGCAGCCAATACCAGGGGGCCGGGCCCAACACTGAAGCTTTCTTT. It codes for CASSQYQGAGPNTEAFF.

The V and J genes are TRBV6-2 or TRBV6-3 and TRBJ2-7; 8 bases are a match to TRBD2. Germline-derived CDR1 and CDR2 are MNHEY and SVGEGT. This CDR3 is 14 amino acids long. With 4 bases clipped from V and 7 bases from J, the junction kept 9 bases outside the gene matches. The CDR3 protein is CASSSGLEIYEQYF. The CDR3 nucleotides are TGTGCCAGCAGTTCGGGACTAGAAATCTATGAGCAGTACTTC.

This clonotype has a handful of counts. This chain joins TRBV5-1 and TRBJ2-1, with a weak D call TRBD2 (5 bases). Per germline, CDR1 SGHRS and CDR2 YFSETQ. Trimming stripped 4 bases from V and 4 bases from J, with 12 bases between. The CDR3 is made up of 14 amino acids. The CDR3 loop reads CASSPPGNYNEQFF. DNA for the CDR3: TGCGCCAGCAGCCCCCCGGGGAATTACAATGAGCAGTTCTTC.

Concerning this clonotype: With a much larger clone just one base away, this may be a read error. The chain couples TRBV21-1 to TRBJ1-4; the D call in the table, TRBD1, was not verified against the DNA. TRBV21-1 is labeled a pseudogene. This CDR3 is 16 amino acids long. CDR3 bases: TGTGTCAGCAGCAAGGGACAGTTATCAACTAATGAAAAACTGTTTTTT. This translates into CVSSKGQLSTNEKLFF.

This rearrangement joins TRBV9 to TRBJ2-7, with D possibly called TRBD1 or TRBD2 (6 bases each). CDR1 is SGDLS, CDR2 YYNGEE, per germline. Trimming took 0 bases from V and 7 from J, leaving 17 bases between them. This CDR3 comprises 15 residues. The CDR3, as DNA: TGTGCCAGCAGCGTAGGTGGGGGGCGCTACAATGAGCAGTACTTC. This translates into CASSVGGGRYNEQYF.

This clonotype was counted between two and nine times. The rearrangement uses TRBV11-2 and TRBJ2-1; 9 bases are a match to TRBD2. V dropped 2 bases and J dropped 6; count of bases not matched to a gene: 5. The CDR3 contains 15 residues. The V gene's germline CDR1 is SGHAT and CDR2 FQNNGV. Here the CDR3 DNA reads TGTGCCAGCAGCTTAAGCGGGGGGCCTCCCAATGAGCAGTTCTTC. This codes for CASSLSGGPPNEQFF.

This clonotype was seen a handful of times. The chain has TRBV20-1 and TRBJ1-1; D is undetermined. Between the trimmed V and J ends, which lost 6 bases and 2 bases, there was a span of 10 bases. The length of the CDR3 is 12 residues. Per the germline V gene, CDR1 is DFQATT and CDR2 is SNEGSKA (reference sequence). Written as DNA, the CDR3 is TGCAGTGCCGCAAGGCCCAACACTGAAGCTTTCTTT. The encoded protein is CSAARPNTEAFF.

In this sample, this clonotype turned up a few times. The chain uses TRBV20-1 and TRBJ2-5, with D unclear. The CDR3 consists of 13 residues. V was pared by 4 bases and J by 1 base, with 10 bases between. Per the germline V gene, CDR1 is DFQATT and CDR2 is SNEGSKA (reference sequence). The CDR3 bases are TGCAGTGCTATCTCACATGCCCAAGAGACCCAGTACTTC. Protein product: CSAISHAQETQYF.

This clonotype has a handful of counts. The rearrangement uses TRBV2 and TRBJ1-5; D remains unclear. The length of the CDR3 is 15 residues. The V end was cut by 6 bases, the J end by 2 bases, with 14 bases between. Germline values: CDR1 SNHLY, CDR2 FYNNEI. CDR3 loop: CASREGSSGNQPQHF. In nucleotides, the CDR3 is TGTGCCAGCAGAGAGGGTAGCTCGGGCAATCAGCCCCAGCATTTT.

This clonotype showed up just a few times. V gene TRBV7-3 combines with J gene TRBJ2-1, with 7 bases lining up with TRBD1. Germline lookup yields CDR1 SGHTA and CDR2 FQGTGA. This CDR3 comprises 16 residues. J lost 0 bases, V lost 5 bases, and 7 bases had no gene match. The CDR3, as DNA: TGTGCCAGCAGCAAAACACAGGGGAGCTCCTACAATGAGCAGTTCTTC. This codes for CASSKTQGSSYNEQFF.